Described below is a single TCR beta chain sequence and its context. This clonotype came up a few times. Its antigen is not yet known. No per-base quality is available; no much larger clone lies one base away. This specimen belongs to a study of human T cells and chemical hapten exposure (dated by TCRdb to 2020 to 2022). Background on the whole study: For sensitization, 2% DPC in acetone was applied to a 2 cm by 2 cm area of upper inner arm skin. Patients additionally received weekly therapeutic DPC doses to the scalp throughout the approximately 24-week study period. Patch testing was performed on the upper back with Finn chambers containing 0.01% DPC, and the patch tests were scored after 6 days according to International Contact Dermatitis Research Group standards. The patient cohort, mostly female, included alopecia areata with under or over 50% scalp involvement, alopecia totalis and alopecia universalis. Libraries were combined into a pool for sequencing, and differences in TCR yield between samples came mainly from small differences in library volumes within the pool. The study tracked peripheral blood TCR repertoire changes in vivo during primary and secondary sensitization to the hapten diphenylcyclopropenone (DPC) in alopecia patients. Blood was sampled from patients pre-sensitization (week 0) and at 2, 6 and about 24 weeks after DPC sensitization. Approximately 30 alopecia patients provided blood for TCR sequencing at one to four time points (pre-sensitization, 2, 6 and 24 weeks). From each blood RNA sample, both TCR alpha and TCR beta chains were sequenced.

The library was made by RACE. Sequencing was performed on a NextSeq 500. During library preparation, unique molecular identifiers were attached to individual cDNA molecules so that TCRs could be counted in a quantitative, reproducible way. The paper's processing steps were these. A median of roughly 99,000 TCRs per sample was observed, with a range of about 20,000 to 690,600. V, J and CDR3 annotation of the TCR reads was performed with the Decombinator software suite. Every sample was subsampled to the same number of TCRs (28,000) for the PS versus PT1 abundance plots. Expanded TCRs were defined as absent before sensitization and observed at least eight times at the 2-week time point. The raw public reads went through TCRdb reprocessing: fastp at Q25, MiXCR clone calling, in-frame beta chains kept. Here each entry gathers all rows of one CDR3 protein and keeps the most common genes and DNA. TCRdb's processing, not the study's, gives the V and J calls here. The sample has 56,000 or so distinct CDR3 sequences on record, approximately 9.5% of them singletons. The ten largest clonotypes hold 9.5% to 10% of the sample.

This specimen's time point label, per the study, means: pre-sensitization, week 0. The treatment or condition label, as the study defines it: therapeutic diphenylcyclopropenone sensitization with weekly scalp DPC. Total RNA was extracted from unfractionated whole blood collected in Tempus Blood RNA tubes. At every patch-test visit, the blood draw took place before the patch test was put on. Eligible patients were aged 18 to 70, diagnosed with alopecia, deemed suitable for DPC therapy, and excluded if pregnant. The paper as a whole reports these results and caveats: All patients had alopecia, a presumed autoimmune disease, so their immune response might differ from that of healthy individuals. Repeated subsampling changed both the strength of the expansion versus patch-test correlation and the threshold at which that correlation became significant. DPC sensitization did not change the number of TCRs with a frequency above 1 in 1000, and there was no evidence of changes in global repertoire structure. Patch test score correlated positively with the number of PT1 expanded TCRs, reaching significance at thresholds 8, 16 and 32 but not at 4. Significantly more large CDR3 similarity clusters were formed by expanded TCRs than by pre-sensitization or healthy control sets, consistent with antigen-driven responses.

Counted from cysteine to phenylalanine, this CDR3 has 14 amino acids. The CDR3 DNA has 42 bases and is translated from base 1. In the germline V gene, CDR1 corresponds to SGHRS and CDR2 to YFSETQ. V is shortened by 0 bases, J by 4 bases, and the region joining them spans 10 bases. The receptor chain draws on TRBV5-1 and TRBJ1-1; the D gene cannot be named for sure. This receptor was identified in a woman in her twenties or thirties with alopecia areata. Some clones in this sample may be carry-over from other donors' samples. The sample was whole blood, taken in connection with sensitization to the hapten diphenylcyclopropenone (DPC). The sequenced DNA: TGCGCCAGCAGCTTGGACAGCCTAGGCACTGAAGCTTTCTTT. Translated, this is CASSLDSLGTEAFF.